These 30 T cell receptor beta chains were all obtained from the same sample, sequenced in a study of cytomegalovirus exposure and HLA in healthy donors. Primers for the PCR totalled 60 Vbeta and 13 Jbeta. Sequenced by immunoSEQ multiplex PCR; TCRdb stores in-frame clones only, minus some. This table holds about 170,000 clones, about 59% found once. The sample taken for sequencing was PBMCs. The origin of the receptors is a man aged 40-49 years in good health and CMV-seronegative.

The V call is TRBV5-4, the J call TRBJ2-1; 9 bases align to TRBD1. The CDR3 is made up of 16 amino acids. Germline values: CDR1 SGHNT, CDR2 YYREEE (reference sequence). The V and J ends lost 6 bases and 7 bases, in that order; junction bases with no gene match: 14. The CDR3 coding sequence is TGTGCCAGCACCTCACGCTCCGGGACAGGGAGTAATGAGCAGTTCTTC. As protein: CASTSRSGTGSNEQFF.

The chain has TRBV15 and TRBJ1-2, with a weak D call TRBD1 (6 bases). V lost 2 bases and J 2 bases, leaving 12 bases between the germline ends. The CDR3 is made up of 15 amino acids. Germline V gene sequence: CDR1 LNHNV, CDR2 YYDKDF (reference sequence). The CDR3 sequence: CATSRLTGLNYGYTF. The CDR3 DNA reads as TGTGCCACCAGCAGACTTACAGGGCTCAACTATGGCTACACCTTC.

This clone has just a few counts. This chain connects TRBV6-5 to TRBJ1-1; unclear D gene. In germline, CDR1 is MNHEY, CDR2 SVGAGI. The CDR3 totals 14 residues. Trimming stripped 2 bases from V and 4 bases from J, with 11 bases between. The CDR3 nucleotides read TGTGCCAGCAGTTACGCCAGAGCGAGCACTGAAGCTTTCTTT. This encodes CASSYARASTEAFF.

The sample holds a few counts of this clone. The V and J genes are TRBV9 and TRBJ1-2, with 7 positions matching TRBD1. Trimming removed 0 bases from V and 2 bases from J; junction bases left unmatched: 1. This CDR3 has 14 residues. CDR1 and CDR2 (germline): SGDLS, YYNGEE. The CDR3 bases are TGTGCCAGCAGCGTAGCGGGACAGAACTATGGCTACACCTTC. Its translation is CASSVAGQNYGYTF.

The DNA of the CDR3 is TGTGCCAGCAGTGGGACAGGGGGCTCCTACGAGCAGTACTTC. Encoded protein: CASSGTGGSYEQYF. The genes are TRBV6-1 and TRBJ2-7, with 10 bases lining up with TRBD1. This CDR3 has 14 amino acids. Unmatched junction bases numbered 0, after V lost 4 bases and J lost 0 bases. Germline V gives CDR1 MNHNS, CDR2 SASEGT.

This clone was detected only a few times. This chain connects TRBV19 to TRBJ1-5; possible D gene TRBD1, 6 bases. CDR3 length: 13 residues. The germline CDR1 and CDR2 sequences are LNHDA and SQIVND (reference sequence). Trimming removed 7 bases from V and 5 bases from J, with 12 bases in between. The CDR3 DNA reads as TGTGCCAGTACGGGGGGCTGGGATCAGCCCCAGCATTTT. Translation gives CASTGGWDQPQHF.

This sequence joins TRBV11-3 and TRBJ2-3; 9 bases align to TRBD1. The CDR3 spans 16 residues. Germline trimming cut 3 bases from V and 4 bases from J; bases unmatched to any gene: 8. Germline CDR1 and CDR2: SGHNT and YENEEA. The CDR3 DNA reads TGTGCCAGCAGCTTGGGCGGGACAGGGCCCCCAGATACGCAGTATTTT. This codes for CASSLGGTGPPDTQYF.

V is TRBV7-2 and J is TRBJ2-2; 7 bases map to TRBD1. Germline V gives CDR1 SGHTA, CDR2 FQGNSA. J lost 4 bases, V lost 3 bases, and 2 bases had no gene match. The CDR3 length is 14 residues. The DNA for the CDR3 is TGTGCCAGCAGCTTTGACAGGGTCACCGGGGAGCTGTTTTTT. Translation gives CASSFDRVTGELFF.

A few counts support this clone. The V and J genes are TRBV5-1 and TRBJ1-1; 8 bases match TRBD1. Germline CDR1 reads SGHRS; CDR2 reads YFSETQ. V was clipped by 2 bases and J by 7 bases; unmatched bases: 10. This CDR3 contains 15 residues. The CDR3 DNA reads TGCGCCAGCAGCTTTTCAGGGGGCGCGGGAAGTGAAGCTTTCTTT. Amino acid sequence: CASSFSGGAGSEAFF. Looking up the rest from reference TRBV5-1 and TRBJ1-1 gives the full variable domain: KAGVTQTPRYLIKTRGQQVTLSCSPISGHRSVSWYQQTPGQGLQFLFEYFSETQRNKGNFPGRFSGRQFSNSRSEMNVSTLELGDSALYLCASSFSGGAGSEAFFGQGTRLTVV.

The chain combines TRBV11-2 with TRBJ1-1; no reliable D call. Trimming took off 6 bases at V and 6 bases at J, with 26 bases between the two ends. The CDR3 has 17 amino acids. CDR1 and CDR2 from the germline V gene are SGHAT and FQNNGV. The DNA for the CDR3 is TGTGCCAGCAGTCTTTTTGCCCTCGACACACCTTTGGCTGAAGCTTTCTTT. It codes for CASSLFALDTPLAEAFF.

This clone has just a few counts. The rearrangement joins TRBV9 to TRBJ2-2; D gene ambiguous. The V and J ends lost 4 bases and 3 bases respectively, with 4 bases between them. The CDR3 is 12 residues long. Per the germline V gene, CDR1 is SGDLS and CDR2 is YYNGEE. The CDR3: CASSPHTGELFF. The CDR3 DNA is TGTGCCAGCAGCCCTCACACCGGGGAGCTGTTTTTT.

This clone was found a few times. The rearrangement links TRBV7-9 to TRBJ2-7; TRBD2 agrees at 9 bases. This CDR3 contains 15 residues. Germline V CDR1 and CDR2: SEHNR, FQNEAQ (reference sequence). V gave up 5 bases and J gave up 2 bases; unmatched junction bases: 7. As DNA, the CDR3 is TGTGCCAGCAGCCTACTTGCGGGAGGGGCCTACGAGCAGTACTTC. This encodes CASSLLAGGAYEQYF.

The V and J genes are TRBV5-5 and TRBJ2-3, with TRBD2 matching over 7 bases. Germline V gives CDR1 SGHKS, CDR2 YYEKEE (reference sequence). The CDR3 runs to 15 residues. The V segment lost 4 bases and the J segment 0 bases; nucleotides outside the gene matches: 5. CDR3: CASSGEGRSTDTQYF. DNA for the CDR3: TGTGCCAGCAGCGGGGAGGGTCGGAGCACAGATACGCAGTATTTT.

This chain uses TRBV19 with TRBJ2-5, with TRBD1 as a possible D gene (6 bases). Per the germline V gene, CDR1 is LNHDA and CDR2 is SQIVND (reference sequence). The CDR3 is 14 residues long. V was cut by 7 bases and J by 1 base, with 13 bases left in between. In DNA, the CDR3 is TGTGCCAGTACCAGGGGAGACGGCCAAGAGACCCAGTACTTC. This encodes CASTRGDGQETQYF.

The chain recombines TRBV11-3 with TRBJ2-5; D is perhaps TRBD1 (6 bases). V was cut by 5 bases and J by 4 bases, with 17 bases left in between. The CDR3 runs to 15 residues. Germline CDR1 and CDR2: SGHNT and YENEEA. CDR3 sequence: CASSTRQAEGETQYF. The DNA of the CDR3 is TGTGCCAGCAGCACCCGACAGGCAGAGGGAGAGACCCAGTACTTC.

This clone was seen a handful of times. The rearrangement links TRBV27 to TRBJ2-7; tentatively, D is TRBD1 (5 bases). The CDR3 totals 13 residues. Trimming left V 3 bases short and J 5 bases short, with 11 bases between. Germline V lookup: CDR1 MNHEY, CDR2 SMNVEV (reference sequence). The CDR3 region has the DNA TGTGCCAGCAGTTTTGTGGGCAGGGACGAGCAGTACTTC. Residues: CASSFVGRDEQYF.

This clone has more than one count but fewer than ten. This chain links TRBV6-5 with TRBJ2-2; TRBD2 might be the D (6 bases). Germline lookup yields CDR1 MNHEY and CDR2 SVGAGI. V was trimmed by 4 bases and J by 4 bases, leaving 10 bases between them. The CDR3 is 14 residues long. DNA of the CDR3: TGTGCCAGCAGTTGGAAGGGAGGCACCGGGGAGCTGTTTTTT. Its translation: CASSWKGGTGELFF.

In its sample, this clone was seen a few times. The CDR3 DNA is TGTGCCAGCAGCTTAGCTCAGGGGGTATCCTACGAGCAGTACTTC. Protein: CASSLAQGVSYEQYF. The rearrangement links TRBV7-8 to TRBJ2-5; TRBD1 matches at 7 bases. The DNA end is a closer match to TRBJ2-7, so the J assignment may be wrong. CDR3 length: 15 residues. CDR1 and CDR2 (germline): SGHVS, FQNEAQ.

This CDR3 reads CASSLVGLAGDREQYF. As DNA, the CDR3 is TGTGCCAGCAGCTTAGTGGGACTAGCGGGAGACCGCGAGCAGTACTTC. V and J are TRBV7-2 and TRBJ2-7, with 14 nucleotides matching TRBD2. The CDR3 has 16 amino acids. Germline V gene data show CDR1 as SGHTA and CDR2 as FQGNSA. With V trimmed by 1 base and J by 6 bases, 5 bases remained unmatched.

This clone occurred a few times. The CDR3 DNA reads as TGTGCCAGCAGTCCCCCAGGGCTGGGTACCTACGAGCAGTACTTC. Translated: CASSPPGLGTYEQYF. The chain joins TRBV28 to TRBJ2-7; TRBD1 is a possible D gene (5 bases). This CDR3 has 15 amino acids. Trimming removed 5 bases from V and 2 bases from J, with 16 bases in between. From germline, CDR1 is MDHEN and CDR2 SYDVKM.

The chain links TRBV5-4 to TRBJ2-3, with a tentative D call TRBD2 (5 bases). CDR3 length equals 16 residues. V lost 2 bases to trimming and J lost 0 bases, with 13 bases between them. Germline-derived CDR1 and CDR2 are SGHNT and YYREEE (reference sequence). The CDR3, as DNA: TGTGCCAGCAGCTTAGGAGGTCGTGCTAGCACAGATACGCAGTATTTT. It encodes CASSLGGRASTDTQYF.

This chain links TRBV19 with TRBJ2-1; the match to TRBD2 covers 7 bases. V trimming: 7 bases; J trimming: 3 bases; junction bases outside the gene matches: 6. The CDR3 spans 14 residues. The V gene's germline CDR1 is LNHDA and CDR2 SQIVND (reference sequence). The DNA of the CDR3 is TGTGCCAGTATGGGCGGGAGTTACTACAATGAGCAGTTCTTC. Protein: CASMGGSYYNEQFF.

This clone has just a few counts. The V gene is TRBV5-6, the J gene TRBJ2-7, with 8 nucleotides matching TRBD1. CDR1 is SGHDT and CDR2 is YYEEEE in the germline V gene. The CDR3 has 13 amino acids. V trimming: 4 bases; J trimming: 3 bases; junction bases outside the gene matches: 3. The CDR3 DNA follows: TGTGCCAGCAGCCCGACAGGGGTCTACGAGCAGTACTTC. This sequence encodes CASSPTGVYEQYF.

V gene TRBV4-2 combines with J gene TRBJ1-1, with D uncertain. CDR1 is LGHNA and CDR2 is YNFKEQ in the germline V gene. This CDR3 is built from 15 residues. V dropped 0 bases and J dropped 1 base, with 9 bases sitting between them. CDR3: CASSQDSQRNTEAFF. CDR3 in DNA: TGTGCCAGCAGCCAAGATTCGCAGCGGAACACTGAAGCTTTCTTT.

The chain joins TRBV10-3 to TRBJ2-5; weak D call: TRBD2 (6 bases). V was shortened by 2 bases and J by 5 bases, with 18 bases between the two germline ends. The CDR3 has 16 residues. The germline gives CDR1 ENHRY, CDR2 SYGVKD. The CDR3 protein is CAISEISGGVSETQYF. The CDR3 bases are TGTGCCATCAGTGAGATCTCCGGCGGGGTATCGGAGACCCAGTACTTC.

The chain joins TRBV5-1 to TRBJ2-4, with 12 nucleotides matching TRBD2. Germline values: CDR1 SGHRS, CDR2 YFSETQ. The CDR3 covers 15 residues. The trim removed 3 bases at V and 7 bases at J, leaving 5 bases unmatched. CDR3: CASSSASGRGNIQYF. CDR3 nucleotide sequence: TGCGCCAGCAGCTCCGCTAGCGGGAGGGGTAACATTCAGTACTTC.

The rearrangement joins TRBV15 to TRBJ2-1, with TRBD2 matching 12 bases. Germline V gene lookup returns CDR1 LNHNV and CDR2 YYDKDF (reference sequence). The junction had 22 bases not matched to a gene; V was cut back by 5 bases and J by 5 bases. The CDR3 loop spans 21 amino acids. In DNA form, the CDR3 reads TGTGCCACCAGCCCCCGGCGGGGAAACACACTTGGACTAGCGGGACACAATGAGCAGTTCTTC. This sequence encodes CATSPRRGNTLGLAGHNEQFF.

V usage is TRBV6-4 and J usage is TRBJ2-1; TRBD2 might be the D (5 bases). CDR3 length: 15 residues. CDR1 and CDR2 (germline): MRHNA, SNTAGT. V shed 3 bases and J shed 4 bases, with 13 bases lying between them. CDR3: CASSEGLAKYNEQFF. CDR3 bases: TGTGCCAGCAGTGAAGGCCTAGCAAAGTACAATGAGCAGTTCTTC.

Notes on this clone: In the same sample, other DNA sequences code for this CDR3. The chain recombines TRBV18 with TRBJ1-2; D is perhaps TRBD1 (6 bases). Per germline, CDR1 KGHSH and CDR2 LQKENI. The CDR3 length is 13 residues. Trimming removed 1 base at V and 3 bases at J, with 6 bases between. CDR3 sequence reads: CASSPQGDYGYTF. For the CDR3, the DNA is TGTGCCAGCTCACCACAGGGGGACTATGGCTACACCTTC.

V usage is TRBV27 and J usage is TRBJ2-1; no definite D call. The CDR3 sequence is 16 residues long. The V gene's germline CDR1 is MNHEY and CDR2 SMNVEV (reference sequence). Deletions cut 4 bases from V and 5 bases from J, with 18 bases between. As DNA, the CDR3 is TGTGCCAGCAGTTCCCCCCTTAAGAGCCAGGACAATGAGCAGTTCTTC. Encoded protein: CASSSPLKSQDNEQFF.